Listed here is a single T cell receptor (beta chain). Profiled with immunoSEQ multiplex PCR; TCRdb holds only in-frame clones, not every one. The sample holds roughly 100,000 clones, around 83% seen once. These data originate in a study of T cell responses to AZD1222 COVID-19 vaccine. This specimen was peripheral blood, taken on day 0 of AZD1222 vaccination. This sequence originates from an adult in good health.

The CDR3 region is CASYDVGVSYEQYF. CDR3 coding DNA: TGTGCCAGCTATGACGTCGGGGTTTCCTACGAGCAGTACTTC. V is TRBV2 and J is TRBJ2-7; a possible D gene is TRBD2 (5 bases). The germline V gene has CDR1 SNHLY and CDR2 FYNNEI. The CDR3 length is 14 residues. V was shortened by 8 bases and J by 1 base, with 15 bases between the two germline ends.